Listed below are T cell receptor beta chains from one sample, sequenced in a study of T cell repertoires in cytomegalovirus infection. No cognate antigen is known for these TCRs. Via MiXCR, TCRdb re-called the reads, giving one row per CDR3 protein. The sample lists hundreds of thousands of distinct CDR3 sequences, approximately 46% occurring once. The sequencing used cultured PBMCs, collected from culture after CMV antigen stimulation. The receptors stem from a human donor in good health (CMV status not recorded). Some clones in this sample may be carry-over from other donors' samples. CDR3s include the opening cysteine and the closing phenylalanine or tryptophan. A D gene is named only where the DNA matches it firmly. A row's size may be missing; if present it is once, few, many or a size class.

V	D	J	size	CDR3	DNA
TRBV5-1	.	TRBJ1-6	.	CASSLAGGRDSPLHF	TGCGCCAGCAGCTTGGCCGGAGGCCGGGATTCACCCCTCCACTTT
TRBV7-2	.	TRBJ2-7	.	CASSLARVGGEQYF	TGTGCCAGCAGCTTAGCGCGGGTTGGGGGCGAGCAGTACTTC
TRBV2	TRBD2	TRBJ2-3	.	CASSEAPIAGGPTDTQYF	TGTGCCAGCAGTGAAGCCCCCATAGCGGGGGGGCCAACAGATACGCAGTATTTT
TRBV20-1	TRBD2	TRBJ2-7	.	CSARDPGLAGVSYEQYF	TGCAGTGCTAGAGACCCGGGACTAGCGGGGGTCTCCTACGAGCAGTACTTC
TRBV27	.	TRBJ1-2	.	CASSFSPGTTYGYTF	TGTGCCAGCAGTTTTTCGCCCGGGACAACCTATGGCTACACCTTC
TRBV4-2	.	TRBJ1-4	.	CASSQGTDPNEKLFF	TGTGCCAGCAGCCAAGGGACAGACCCTAATGAAAAACTGTTTTTT
TRBV20-1	.	TRBJ2-7	.	CSACSTLSYEQYF	TGCAGTGCTTGTAGTACTCTCTCCTACGAGCAGTACTTC
TRBV7-2	TRBD1	TRBJ1-2	many	CASSFLSGTEYGYTF	TGTGCCAGCAGCTTCCTTTCCGGGACAGAATATGGCTACACCTTC
TRBV6-6	.	TRBJ2-2	.	CASSYGQEGGELFF	TGTGCCAGCAGTTACGGTCAGGAGGGCGGGGAGCTGTTTTTT
TRBV15	.	TRBJ2-1	.	CATSRETSSFNEQFF	TGTGCCACCAGCAGAGAGACCAGCTCATTCAATGAGCAGTTCTTC
TRBV7-2	.	TRBJ1-6	few	CASSGRQNSPLHF	TGTGCCAGCAGCGGACGACAGAATTCACCCCTCCACTTT
TRBV20-1	TRBD2	TRBJ2-5	.	CSARALAGGGETQYF	TGCAGTGCTAGAGCACTAGCGGGAGGTGGAGAGACCCAGTACTTC
TRBV6-9	TRBD1	TRBJ2-7	.	CASTGDRGRYEQYF	TGTGCCAGCACCGGGGACAGGGGGCGGTACGAGCAGTACTTC
TRBV19	TRBD1	TRBJ2-7	.	CASSILPGTVGSYEQYF	TGTGCCAGTAGTATTTTACCCGGGACAGTGGGATCCTACGAGCAGTACTTC
TRBV7-2	.	TRBJ2-1	many	CASSPGGAAYNEQFF	TGTGCCAGCAGCCCCGGAGGGGCGGCCTACAATGAGCAGTTCTTC
TRBV5-1	TRBD1	TRBJ2-7	.	CASSLAMGQFYEQYF	TGCGCCAGCAGCTTGGCGATGGGACAGTTCTACGAGCAGTACTTC
TRBV7-8	TRBD2	TRBJ2-1	.	CASSLALTGTSGTDEQFF	TGTGCCAGCAGCTTAGCGCTTACCGGGACTAGCGGAACCGATGAGCAGTTCTTC
TRBV12-3/TRBV12-4	TRBD1	TRBJ1-2	few	CASSVGQGVRGYTF	TGTGCCAGCAGTGTCGGCCAGGGGGTTCGGGGCTACACCTTC
TRBV4-1	.	TRBJ1-6	.	CASSQVGRGRNNSPLHF	TGCGCCAGCAGCCAAGTTGGGAGGGGCAGGAATAATTCACCCCTCCACTTT
TRBV11-2	TRBD2	TRBJ2-5	.	CASSSSGTRETQYF	TGTGCCAGCAGCTCTAGCGGGACGAGAGAGACCCAGTACTTC
TRBV7-2	.	TRBJ1-4	.	CASSSRQTNEKLFF	TGTGCCAGCAGCTCCCGACAGACTAATGAAAAACTGTTTTTT
TRBV6-2/TRBV6-3	.	TRBJ1-6	.	CASSQPWDSPLHF	TGTGCCAGCAGCCAGCCCTGGGATTCACCCCTCCACTTT
TRBV11-2	.	TRBJ1-5	few	CASSLDQVTGPQHF	TGTGCCAGCAGCTTAGACCAGGTCACTGGGCCCCAGCATTTT
TRBV7-2	.	TRBJ2-7	.	CASSLASAGATYEQYF	TGTGCCAGCAGCTTAGCGTCGGCAGGGGCGACCTACGAGCAGTACTTC
TRBV2	.	TRBJ2-1	.	CATSAYNEQFF	TGTGCCACCTCAGCCTACAATGAGCAGTTCTTC
TRBV7-6	.	TRBJ2-3	many	CASSRLTDTQYF	TGTGCCAGCAGCCGGCTGACGGATACGCAGTATTTT
TRBV7-2	.	TRBJ2-1	.	CASSQGLATNEQFF	TGTGCCAGCAGCCAAGGGTTAGCCACCAATGAGCAGTTCTTC
TRBV19	.	TRBJ2-7	few	CATGPGVYEQYF	TGTGCCACCGGGCCGGGGGTCTACGAGCAGTACTTC
TRBV12-5	TRBD1	TRBJ1-6	once	CASGLPQGRESNSPLHF	TGTGCTAGTGGTCTACCACAGGGGAGAGAGTCAAATTCACCCCTCCACTTT